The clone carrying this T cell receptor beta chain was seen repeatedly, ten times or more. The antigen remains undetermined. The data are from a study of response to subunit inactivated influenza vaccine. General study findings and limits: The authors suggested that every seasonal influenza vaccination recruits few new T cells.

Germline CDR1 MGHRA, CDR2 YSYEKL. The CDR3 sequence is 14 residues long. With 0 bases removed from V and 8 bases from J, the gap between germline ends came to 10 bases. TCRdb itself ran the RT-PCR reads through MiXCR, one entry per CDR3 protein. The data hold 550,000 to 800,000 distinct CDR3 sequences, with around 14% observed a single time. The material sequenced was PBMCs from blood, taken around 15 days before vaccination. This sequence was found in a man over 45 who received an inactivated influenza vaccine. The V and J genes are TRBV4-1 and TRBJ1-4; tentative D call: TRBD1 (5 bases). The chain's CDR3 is CASSQEATVEKLFF. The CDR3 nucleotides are TGCGCCAGCAGCCAAGAGGCGACAGTCGAAAAACTGTTTTTT.